This T cell receptor (beta chain) comes out of a study of CD8+ T cells in alopecia areata. Turning to the study itself: The drug, oral tofacitinib, was given to treated patients at 5 to 10 mg twice daily.

Treatment given: oral pan-JAK inhibitor, 5-10 mg twice daily. It was cDNA, reverse transcribed from extracted RNA, that served as the sequencing template. Using immunoSEQ multiplex PCR, the repertoire was profiled, and TCRdb retains in-frame clones only, with some absent. The sample lists roughly 220,000 clones; roughly two fifths were seen once. This clone was recorded only once. The target antigen is unknown. Study-wide points: On tofacitinib, scalp clonality and expanded CD8+ clones among top 100 fell significantly.

V lost 6 bases and J 4 bases, leaving 14 bases between the germline ends. The CDR3 loop spans 14 amino acids. The germline V gene encodes CDR1 ENHRY and CDR2 SYGVKD. The J gene is TRBJ2-3, the V gene TRBV10-3, with a tentative D call TRBD1 (6 bases). The sequencing used CD4+ T cells sorted from blood, collected at approximately week 30, from a patient treated with tofacitinib. The TCR originated in a human donor with alopecia areata. The CDR3 loop reads CAIRHRVDSDTQYF. The CDR3 bases are TGTGCCATCAGACACAGGGTGGATTCAGATACGCAGTATTTT.